This TCR beta chain emerged from a study of T cells after yellow fever vaccination. Study outcomes and limitations: The booster saw the reappearance of most primary-vaccination clones (approximately 97% CD4, about 90% CD8). Abundant clonotypes (contaminants from the bulk population) could be present in FACS-sorted repertoires. A limited proportion of clonotypes was detected within both the CD4 and CD8 compartments.

For TCR, cDNA came from 5'RACE template switching, which added a universal primer site and UMIs. MiXCR, run by TCRdb on the 5' RACE reads, gives a single entry per CDR3 protein. The sample holds a few hundred thousand distinct CDR3 sequences; roughly 3.3% are singletons and the top ten take roughly 3%. The CDR3 sequence is 13 residues long. Germline V lookup: CDR1 KGHSH, CDR2 LQKENI. Deletions cut 2 bases from V and 6 bases from J, with 5 bases between. This clonotype came up a few times. Its target is not known. The chain uses TRBV18 and TRBJ1-6; D ambiguous. This clonotype was obtained from a man aged 18 to 29 who received the YFV17D yellow fever vaccine. This specimen was CD4+ T cells sorted from PBMCs, taken 10 days after the yellow fever booster vaccination. The CDR3 region is CASSPGFNSPLHF. The DNA of the CDR3 is TGTGCCAGCTCACCAGGCTTTAATTCACCCCTCCACTTT.